A single sample gave rise to the 5 T cell receptor beta chains below, sequenced in a study of CD8 T cells in cerebrospinal fluid in Alzheimer's disease. TCRdb reprocessed the 10x single-cell sequencing reads and stores each CDR3 protein as one record, lacking DNA. In total, the table holds 1,500 to 2,000 distinct CDR3 sequences. The sample consisted of cerebrospinal fluid. Receptors were obtained from a human donor with mild cognitive impairment.

This clonotype registers medium-sized by frequency. This chain uses TRBV20-1 with TRBJ2-2; with no DNA, the TCRdb D assignment of TRBD2 cannot be verified. The CDR3 sequence is 14 residues long. Germline CDR1 reads DFQATT; CDR2 reads SNEGSKA (reference sequence). CDR3 amino acids: CSAPRAGNTGELFF.

Judged by frequency, this clonotype is medium-sized (0.01 to 0.1%). The rearrangement links TRBV6-5 to TRBJ1-1. CDR1 and CDR2 (germline): MNHEY, SVGAGI. The CDR3 totals 13 residues. The CDR3 reads CASSLQGGTEAFF.

The chain joins TRBV7-7 to TRBJ2-5. This CDR3 has 11 amino acids. CDR1 is SSHAT and CDR2 is FNYEAQ in the germline V gene (reference sequence). CDR3 loop: CASTNGETQYF.

This CDR3 is CASSSTESSYNEQFF. The chain carries TRBV7-3 and TRBJ2-1. CDR1 and CDR2 (germline): SGHTA, FQGTGA. CDR3 length equals 15 residues.

Judged by frequency, this clonotype is large (0.1 to 1%). This chain connects TRBV10-1 to TRBJ2-1; the TRBD2 assignment by TCRdb is unverifiable without DNA. CDR3 length equals 15 residues. Germline V CDR1 and CDR2: WNHNN, SYGVQD (reference sequence). The CDR3 sequence: CASSDLAGGYNEQFF.